This T cell receptor beta chain comes out of a study of CD8 T cells in ankylosing spondylitis. MiXCR, run by TCRdb on the 5' RACE reads, gives a single entry per CDR3 protein. This sample has 300,000 to 400,000 distinct CDR3 sequences; 14% to 15% occur once, and the top ten carry approximately 0.99%. This clonotype was recorded at least ten times. The ends lost 6 bases at V and 5 bases at J; junction bases unmatched: 9. CDR3 length equals 15 residues. The sequence was obtained from a male donor with ankylosing spondylitis or in good health (not recorded which). The specimen was blood, either unsorted or a sorted T cell fraction (not recorded which). The rearrangement uses TRBV12-3 or TRBV12-4 and TRBJ2-1, with 8 bases matching TRBD2. This chain's CDR3 is CASRGLANLNNEQFF. CDR3 in DNA: TGTGCCAGCAGAGGACTAGCTAATCTGAACAATGAGCAGTTCTTC.